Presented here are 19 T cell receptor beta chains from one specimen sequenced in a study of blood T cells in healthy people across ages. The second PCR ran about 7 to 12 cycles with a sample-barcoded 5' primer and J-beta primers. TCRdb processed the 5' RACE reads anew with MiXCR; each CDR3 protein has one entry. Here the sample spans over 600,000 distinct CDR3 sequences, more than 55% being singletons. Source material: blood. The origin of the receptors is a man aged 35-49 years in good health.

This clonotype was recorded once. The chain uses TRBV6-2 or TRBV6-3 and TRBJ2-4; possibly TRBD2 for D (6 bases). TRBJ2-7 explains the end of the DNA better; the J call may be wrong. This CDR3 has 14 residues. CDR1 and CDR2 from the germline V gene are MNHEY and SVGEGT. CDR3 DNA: TGTGCCAGCAGTTACACTTCTAGCGTCTACGAGCAGTACTTC. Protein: CASSYTSSVYEQYF.

The CDR3 DNA reads TGTGCCAGCAGTGCCCAGACCGGGGATACGCAGTATTTT. It codes for CASSAQTGDTQYF. This chain links TRBV12-3 or TRBV12-4 with TRBJ2-3; D is ambiguous. Trimming pared 5 bases from V and 6 bases from J, leaving 12 bases between. CDR3 length: 13 amino acids.

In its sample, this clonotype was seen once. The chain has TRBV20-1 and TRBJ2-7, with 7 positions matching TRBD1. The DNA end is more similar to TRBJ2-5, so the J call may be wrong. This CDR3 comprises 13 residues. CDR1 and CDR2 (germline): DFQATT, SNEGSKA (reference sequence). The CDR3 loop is CSAIVTGVETQYF. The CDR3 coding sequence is TGCAGTGCTATAGTCACAGGGGTAGAGACCCAGTACTTC.

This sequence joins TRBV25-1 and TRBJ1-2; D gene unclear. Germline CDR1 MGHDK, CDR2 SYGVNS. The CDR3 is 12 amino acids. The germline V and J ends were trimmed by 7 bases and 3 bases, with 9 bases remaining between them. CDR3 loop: CASTGAYYGYTF. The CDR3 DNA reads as TGTGCCAGCACGGGAGCATACTATGGCTACACCTTC.

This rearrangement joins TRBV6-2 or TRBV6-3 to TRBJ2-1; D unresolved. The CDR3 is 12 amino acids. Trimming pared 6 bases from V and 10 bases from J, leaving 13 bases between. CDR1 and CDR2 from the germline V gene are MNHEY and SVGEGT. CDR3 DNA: TGTGCCAGCAGATCAAGCTTTAGCGAGCAGTTCTTC. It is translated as CASRSSFSEQFF.

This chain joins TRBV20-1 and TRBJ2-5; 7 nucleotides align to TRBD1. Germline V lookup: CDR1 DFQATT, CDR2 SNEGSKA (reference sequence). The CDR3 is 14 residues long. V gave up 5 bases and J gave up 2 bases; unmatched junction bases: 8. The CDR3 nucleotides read TGCAGTGCTCCCGGGACAGACGGGCAAGAGACCCAGTACTTC. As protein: CSAPGTDGQETQYF.

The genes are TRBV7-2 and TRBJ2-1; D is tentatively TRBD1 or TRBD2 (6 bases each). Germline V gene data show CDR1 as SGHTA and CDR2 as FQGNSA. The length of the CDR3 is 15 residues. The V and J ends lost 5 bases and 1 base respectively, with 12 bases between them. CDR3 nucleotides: TGTGCCAGCAGCGTAACAGGGACTTCCTACAATGAGCAGTTCTTC. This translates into CASSVTGTSYNEQFF.

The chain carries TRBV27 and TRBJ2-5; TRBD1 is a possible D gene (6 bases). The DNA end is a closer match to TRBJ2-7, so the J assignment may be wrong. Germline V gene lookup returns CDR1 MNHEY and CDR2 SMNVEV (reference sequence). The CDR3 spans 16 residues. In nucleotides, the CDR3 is TGTGCCAGCAGTTGTGGGAAGTCAGGGGTGTCCTACGAGCAGTACTTC. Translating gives CASSCGKSGVSYEQYF.

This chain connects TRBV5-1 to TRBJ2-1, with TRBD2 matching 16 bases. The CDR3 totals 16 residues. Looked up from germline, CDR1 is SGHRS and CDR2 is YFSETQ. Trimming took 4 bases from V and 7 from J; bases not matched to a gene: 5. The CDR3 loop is CASSPMGLAGGNEQFF. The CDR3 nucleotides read TGCGCCAGCAGCCCCATGGGACTAGCGGGAGGGAATGAGCAGTTCTTC.

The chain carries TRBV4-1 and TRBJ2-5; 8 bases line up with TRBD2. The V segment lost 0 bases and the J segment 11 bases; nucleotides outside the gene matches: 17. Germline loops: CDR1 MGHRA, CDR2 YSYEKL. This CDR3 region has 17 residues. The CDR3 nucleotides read TGCGCCAGCAGCCAAGAAGAGCGGAGCGGGAGTGGGAATGAGCAGTACTTC. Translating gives CASSQEERSGSGNEQYF.

The CDR3 is CASSQGRGHNSPLHF. DNA for the CDR3: TGTGCCAGCAGCCAAGGACGGGGCCATAATTCACCCCTCCACTTT. This chain joins TRBV3-1 and TRBJ1-6, with D maybe TRBD1 (5 bases). Germline CDR1 and CDR2: LGHDT and YNNKEL (reference sequence). Trimming removed 1 base at V and 5 bases at J, with 9 bases between. CDR3 length: 15 amino acids.

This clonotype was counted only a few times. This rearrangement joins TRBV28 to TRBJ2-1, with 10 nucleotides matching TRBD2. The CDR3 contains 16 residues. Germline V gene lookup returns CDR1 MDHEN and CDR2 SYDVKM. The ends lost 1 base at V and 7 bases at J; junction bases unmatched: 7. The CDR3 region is CASSLSSGGAGNEQFF. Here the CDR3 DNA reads TGTGCCAGCAGTTTATCGAGCGGGGGGGCGGGAAATGAGCAGTTCTTC.

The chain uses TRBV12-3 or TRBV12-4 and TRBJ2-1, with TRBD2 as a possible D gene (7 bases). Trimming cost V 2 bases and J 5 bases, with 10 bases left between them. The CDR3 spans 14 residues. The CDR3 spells CASSLKGGDNEQFF. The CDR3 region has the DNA TGTGCCAGCAGTTTAAAGGGGGGGGACAATGAGCAGTTCTTC.

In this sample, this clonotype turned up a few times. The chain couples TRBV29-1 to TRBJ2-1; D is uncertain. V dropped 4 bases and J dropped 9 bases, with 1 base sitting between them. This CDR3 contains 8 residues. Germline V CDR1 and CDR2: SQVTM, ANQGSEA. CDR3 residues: CSVGEQFF. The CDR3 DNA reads TGCAGCGTTGGTGAGCAGTTCTTC.

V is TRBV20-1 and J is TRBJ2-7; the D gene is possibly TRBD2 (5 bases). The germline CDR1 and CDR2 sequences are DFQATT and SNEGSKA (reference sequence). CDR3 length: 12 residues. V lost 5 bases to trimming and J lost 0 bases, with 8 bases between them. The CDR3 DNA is TGCAGTGCTGGCCGGGACTCCTACGAGCAGTACTTC. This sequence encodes CSAGRDSYEQYF.

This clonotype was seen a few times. CDR3 region: CASSVGGGKSTDTQYF. DNA of the CDR3: TGTGCCAGCAGCGTAGGGGGCGGGAAGAGCACAGATACGCAGTATTTT. This chain uses TRBV9 with TRBJ2-3; a possible D gene is TRBD2 (6 bases). Germline V gene lookup returns CDR1 SGDLS and CDR2 YYNGEE. The CDR3 runs to 16 residues. Deletions cut 0 bases from V and 0 bases from J, with 11 bases between.

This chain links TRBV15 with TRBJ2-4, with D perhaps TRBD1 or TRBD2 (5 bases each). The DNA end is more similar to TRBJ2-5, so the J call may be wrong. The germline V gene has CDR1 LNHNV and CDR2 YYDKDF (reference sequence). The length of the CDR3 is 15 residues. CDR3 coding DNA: TGTGCCACCAGCAGAGCGGCAGGGACCCCTGAGACCCAGTACTTC. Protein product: CATSRAAGTPETQYF.

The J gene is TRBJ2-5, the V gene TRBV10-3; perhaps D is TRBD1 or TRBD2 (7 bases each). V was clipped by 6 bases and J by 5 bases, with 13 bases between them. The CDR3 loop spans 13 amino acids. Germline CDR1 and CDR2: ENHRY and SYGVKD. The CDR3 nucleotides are TGTGCCATCAGCGACAGGGAGGGGGAGACCCAGTACTTC. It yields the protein CAISDREGETQYF.

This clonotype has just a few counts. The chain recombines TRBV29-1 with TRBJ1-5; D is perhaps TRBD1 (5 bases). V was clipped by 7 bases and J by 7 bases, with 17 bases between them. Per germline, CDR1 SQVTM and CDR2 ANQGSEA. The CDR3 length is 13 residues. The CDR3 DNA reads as TGCAGCGCATCGGGAGGGGAGAGACAGCCCCAGCATTTT. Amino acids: CSASGGERQPQHF.